The T cell receptor (beta chain) described here comes from a study of CDR3 diversity in severe acne. TCRdb reanalysed the PCR reads using MiXCR and keeps one entry per CDR3 protein. The repertoire includes about 100,000 distinct CDR3 sequences, roughly 51% of them detected once, and around an eighth sits in the top ten. In germline, CDR1 is SEHNR, CDR2 FQNEAQ (reference sequence). The CDR3 covers 16 residues. After removal of 2 bases from V and 7 bases from J, the junction contained 8 bases not matched to a gene. This clonotype was seen at least ten times. The chain combines TRBV7-9 with TRBJ1-6; 7 positions match TRBD1. The clonotype originates from a male donor with acne. The sample was blood. This chain's CDR3 is CASSLSGGVKNSPLHF. The CDR3 DNA reads as TGTGCCAGCAGCTTATCAGGGGGAGTGAAGAATTCACCCCTCCACTTT.